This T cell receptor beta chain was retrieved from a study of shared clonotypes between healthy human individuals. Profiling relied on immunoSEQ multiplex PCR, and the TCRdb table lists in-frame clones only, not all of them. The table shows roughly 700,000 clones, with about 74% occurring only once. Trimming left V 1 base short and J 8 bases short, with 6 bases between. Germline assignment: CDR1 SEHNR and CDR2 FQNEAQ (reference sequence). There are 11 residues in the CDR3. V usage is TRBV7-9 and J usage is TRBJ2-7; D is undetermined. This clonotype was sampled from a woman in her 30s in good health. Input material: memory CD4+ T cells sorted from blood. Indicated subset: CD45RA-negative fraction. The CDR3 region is CASSLDEKQYF. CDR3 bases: TGTGCCAGCAGCTTAGACGAGAAGCAGTACTTC. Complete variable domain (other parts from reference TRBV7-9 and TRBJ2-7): DTGVSQNPRHKITKRGQNVTFRCDPISEHNRLYWYRQTLGQGPEFLTYFQNEAQLEKSRLLSDRFSAERPKGSFSTLEIQRTEQGDSAMYLCASSLDEKQYFGPGTRLTVT.